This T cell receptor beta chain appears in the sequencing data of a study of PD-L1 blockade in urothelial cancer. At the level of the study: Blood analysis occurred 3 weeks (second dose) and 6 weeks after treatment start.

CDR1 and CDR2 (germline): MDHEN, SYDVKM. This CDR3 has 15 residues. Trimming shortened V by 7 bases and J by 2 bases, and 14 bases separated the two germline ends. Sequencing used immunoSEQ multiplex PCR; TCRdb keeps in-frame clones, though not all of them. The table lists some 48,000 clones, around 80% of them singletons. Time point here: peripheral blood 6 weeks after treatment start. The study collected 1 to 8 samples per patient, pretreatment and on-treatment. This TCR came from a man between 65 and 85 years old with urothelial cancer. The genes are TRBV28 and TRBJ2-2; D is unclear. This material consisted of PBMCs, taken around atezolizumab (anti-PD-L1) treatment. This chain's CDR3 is CASIPYGANTGELFF. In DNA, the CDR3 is TGTGCCAGCATTCCCTATGGAGCTAACACCGGGGAGCTGTTTTTT.